The 21 T cell receptor beta chains below come from one sample, sequenced in a study of blood T cells in healthy people across ages. Then a second PCR, running roughly 7 to 11 cycles, was carried out with a sample-barcoded 5' primer and a J-beta primer mix. TCRdb itself ran the 5' RACE reads through MiXCR, one entry per CDR3 protein. The data contain roughly 700,000 distinct CDR3 sequences, about 52% of them seen just once; the ten biggest clones take up roughly 30%. Sample: blood. These receptors originate from a woman between 55 and 75 years old in good health.

The rearrangement joins TRBV13 to TRBJ1-2; a possible D gene is TRBD1 (6 bases). The V and J ends lost 4 bases and 11 bases respectively, with 11 bases between them. The CDR3 covers 11 residues. The V gene's germline CDR1 is PRHDT and CDR2 FYEKMQ (reference sequence). The CDR3 DNA reads as TGTGCCAGCAGCTCACCCCAGGGGTACACCTTC. It specifies CASSSPQGYTF. The complete variable domain, with remaining parts taken from reference TRBV13 and TRBJ1-2, reads AAGVIQSPRHLIKEKRETATLKCYPIPRHDTVYWYQQGPGQDPQFLISFYEKMQSDKGSIPDRFSAQQFSDYHSELNMSSLELGDSALYFCASSSPQGYTFGSGTRLTVV.

This chain joins TRBV4-2 and TRBJ2-3; 9 positions agree with TRBD2. The CDR3 covers 16 residues. Germline CDR1 is LGHNA and CDR2 is YNFKEQ. V lost 4 bases, J lost 0 bases, and 5 bases stayed unmatched. The CDR3 loop is CASSPSTSGSTDTQYF. The DNA of the CDR3 is TGTGCCAGCAGCCCGTCGACTAGCGGAAGCACAGATACGCAGTATTTT.

Regarding this clonotype: An end of the junction does not agree with germline; a read error may underlie this. The chain joins TRBV3-1 to TRBJ2-3, with 9 bases that match TRBD2. Per germline, CDR1 LGHDT and CDR2 YNNKEL (reference sequence). This CDR3 has 19 amino acids. The CDR3 region has the DNA TGTGCCAGCAGCCAAGATTGGCGGCTAGCGGGGACTGGCAGCAATACGCGGTATTTT. This translates into CASSQDWRLAGTGSNTRYF.

The chain has TRBV7-2 and TRBJ1-6; D may be TRBD1 (5 bases). V was cut by 4 bases and J by 9 bases, with 16 bases left in between. Looked up from germline, CDR1 is SGHTA and CDR2 is FQGNSA. The CDR3 is made up of 15 amino acids. Written as DNA, the CDR3 is TGTGCCAGCAGCTACCGGGGCGGACGGAGTTCACCCCTCCACTTT. It is translated as CASSYRGGRSSPLHF.

The chain combines TRBV7-2 with TRBJ2-4, with a weak D call TRBD1 (6 bases). This CDR3 spans 13 amino acids. Germline-derived CDR1 and CDR2 are SGHTA and FQGNSA. V lost 0 bases and J 12 bases, leaving 12 bases between the germline ends. In DNA form, the CDR3 reads TGTGCCAGCAGCTTAGCGCTACAGGGCGCTCAGTACTTC. It translates to CASSLALQGAQYF. Looking up the rest from reference TRBV7-2 and TRBJ2-4 gives the full variable domain: GAGVSQSPSNKVTEKGKDVELRCDPISGHTALYWYRQSLGQGLEFLIYFQGNSAPDKSGLPSDRFSAERTGGSVSTLTIQRTQQEDSAVYLCASSLALQGAQYFGAGTRLSVL.

This chain joins TRBV2 and TRBJ2-2, with D uncertain. The length of the CDR3 is 14 residues. The ends were cut back, 6 bases at V and 6 bases at J, with 14 bases in the middle. Germline V gives CDR1 SNHLY, CDR2 FYNNEI. As DNA, the CDR3 is TGTGCCAGCAGGACTGGGATGGTTCCCGGGGAGCTGTTTTTT. It translates to CASRTGMVPGELFF.

This chain joins TRBV12-3 or TRBV12-4 and TRBJ1-5; a weak D match, TRBD1 (5 bases). V was shortened by 6 bases and J by 0 bases, with 12 bases between the two germline ends. This CDR3 has 15 amino acids. The CDR3 coding sequence is TGTGCCAGCAGAAGTGGACATGATAGCAATCAGCCCCAGCATTTT. It yields the protein CASRSGHDSNQPQHF.

The rearrangement links TRBV2 to TRBJ2-3; D possibly corresponds to TRBD2 (5 bases). The CDR3 is made up of 14 amino acids. V lost 7 bases and J 2 bases, leaving 13 bases between the germline ends. The germline V gene encodes CDR1 SNHLY and CDR2 FYNNEI. As DNA, the CDR3 is TGTGCCAGCATCGGACTTACTCCCACAGATACGCAGTATTTT. Translating it yields CASIGLTPTDTQYF.

V is TRBV7-2 and J is TRBJ2-1; no firm D call. Trimming cost V 0 bases and J 3 bases, with 6 bases left between them. Germline V CDR1 and CDR2: SGHTA, FQGNSA. The CDR3 length is 14 residues. This chain's CDR3 is CASSLAEHYNEQFF. The CDR3 DNA reads as TGTGCCAGCAGCTTAGCGGAACACTACAATGAGCAGTTCTTC.

For the CDR3, the DNA is TGTGCCAGCAGCTCCGACGGGTACTATGGCTACACCTTC. Residues: CASSSDGYYGYTF. J is TRBJ1-2 and V is TRBV7-9; D uncertain. This CDR3 is 13 amino acids long. Trimming stripped 4 bases from V and 3 bases from J, with 9 bases between. Germline CDR1 reads SEHNR; CDR2 reads FQNEAQ (reference sequence). The full variable domain, completed using reference TRBV7-9 and TRBJ1-2, is DTGVSQNPRHKITKRGQNVTFRCDPISEHNRLYWYRQTLGQGPEFLTYFQNEAQLEKSRLLSDRFSAERPKGSFSTLEIQRTEQGDSAMYLCASSSDGYYGYTFGSGTRLTVV.

This clonotype has more than one count but fewer than ten. The chain couples TRBV7-2 to TRBJ2-7, with a possible D match to TRBD1 (5 bases). Germline CDR1 SGHTA, CDR2 FQGNSA. The CDR3 spans 15 residues. Trimming took off 5 bases at V and 1 base at J, with 15 bases between the two ends. CDR3 DNA sequence: TGTGCCAGCAGCCCAAACAGGATTGTTTCCTACGAGCAGTACTTC. Translation: CASSPNRIVSYEQYF. Combining the CDR3 with reference TRBV7-2 and TRBJ2-7 gives the whole variable domain GAGVSQSPSNKVTEKGKDVELRCDPISGHTALYWYRQSLGQGLEFLIYFQGNSAPDKSGLPSDRFSAERTGGSVSTLTIQRTQQEDSAVYLCASSPNRIVSYEQYFGPGTRLTVT.

This clonotype was picked up one time. The rearrangement links TRBV20-1 to TRBJ2-5; D is ambiguous. CDR1 DFQATT and CDR2 SNEGSKA come from the germline V gene (reference sequence). This CDR3 has 13 residues. V was pared by 3 bases and J by 2 bases, with 10 bases between. CDR3 coding DNA: TGCAGTGCTAGTCACAGTACTCAAGAGACCCAGTACTTC. This codes for CSASHSTQETQYF.

This rearrangement joins TRBV7-2 to TRBJ2-1; TRBD2 matches 9 bases. V dropped 2 bases and J dropped 0; count of bases not matched to a gene: 5. The germline V gene encodes CDR1 SGHTA and CDR2 FQGNSA. CDR3 length: 17 amino acids. The CDR3 protein is CASSLRSGSGSYNEQFF. The DNA for the CDR3 is TGTGCCAGCAGCTTACGTAGCGGGAGCGGCTCCTACAATGAGCAGTTCTTC.

This clonotype has more than one count but fewer than ten. Written as DNA, the CDR3 is TGTGCCAGCAGCCAAGAAATATCCTGGGGGACTAGCGGGAGCTACGAGCAGTACTTC. Encoded protein: CASSQEISWGTSGSYEQYF. The chain combines TRBV3-1 with TRBJ2-7, with 14 bases lining up with TRBD2. The CDR3 is 19 residues long. In germline, CDR1 is LGHDT, CDR2 YNNKEL (reference sequence). Trimming removed 0 bases from V and 3 bases from J; junction bases left unmatched: 10.

The chain employs TRBV3-1 and TRBJ1-2; D may be TRBD1 (5 bases). V gave up 2 bases and J gave up 2 bases, with 12 bases separating them. This CDR3 spans 15 amino acids. Germline loops: CDR1 LGHDT, CDR2 YNNKEL (reference sequence). In DNA, the CDR3 is TGTGCCAGCAGCCAATCCGGGGGGAGAAACTATGGCTACACCTTC. Translating gives CASSQSGGRNYGYTF.

This chain joins TRBV10-3 and TRBJ1-1, with D perhaps matching TRBD1 (6 bases). Looked up from germline, CDR1 is ENHRY and CDR2 is SYGVKD. This CDR3 region has 14 residues. Trimming took 10 bases from V and 2 from J, leaving 17 bases between them. The chain's CDR3 is CATTPRGGNTEAFF. CDR3 coding DNA: TGTGCCACGACCCCAAGGGGGGGCAACACTGAAGCTTTCTTT.

This chain uses TRBV12-3 or TRBV12-4 with TRBJ2-7, with 8 positions matching TRBD2. The CDR3 runs 16 residues. V shed 6 bases, J shed 5 bases, and the junction held 15 bases outside the gene matches. CDR3 region: CASSPGGASLSDEQYF. CDR3 nucleotides: TGTGCCAGCAGCCCCGGGGGGGCTTCCCTTTCCGACGAGCAGTACTTC.

This rearrangement joins TRBV25-1 to TRBJ1-4, with 7 positions matching TRBD1. The CDR3 sequence is 12 residues long. Looked up from germline, CDR1 is MGHDK and CDR2 is SYGVNS. V was clipped by 7 bases and J by 5 bases; unmatched bases: 1. CDR3 loop: CASTRGNEKLFF. The DNA of the CDR3 is TGTGCCAGCACCAGGGGGAATGAAAAACTGTTTTTT.

This clonotype was detected a few times. This sequence joins TRBV6-5 and TRBJ2-1; D call uncertain. The germline gives CDR1 MNHEY, CDR2 SVGAGI. The CDR3 is 16 amino acids. The germline V and J ends were trimmed by 2 bases and 0 bases, with 11 bases remaining between them. The CDR3 DNA follows: TGTGCCAGCAGTTACGTAGGAATGGGCTCCTACAATGAGCAGTTCTTC. It specifies CASSYVGMGSYNEQFF.

This clonotype was seen only a few times. The chain links TRBV11-2 to TRBJ2-3; TRBD2 might be the D (7 bases). This CDR3 has 17 amino acids. V gave up 5 bases and J gave up 6 bases, with 24 bases separating them. Germline-derived CDR1 and CDR2 are SGHAT and FQNNGV. CDR3 coding DNA: TGTGCCAGCAGCGCCCGGGGGGCAGGGATGCTCGGGGATACGCAGTATTTT. This encodes CASSARGAGMLGDTQYF.

The chain recombines TRBV30 with TRBJ1-4, with TRBD1 matching 10 bases. Germline V gene data show CDR1 as GTSNPN and CDR2 as SVGIG (reference sequence). Germline trimming cut 7 bases from V and 2 bases from J; bases unmatched to any gene: 4. There are 14 residues in the CDR3. The chain's CDR3 is CASGQGKTNEKLFF. CDR3 in DNA: TGTGCCTCGGGACAGGGGAAGACTAATGAAAAACTGTTTTTT.